This TCR beta chain came from a study of T cell repertoires in cytomegalovirus infection. Overall study context: Public signatures in TCR beta pointed to CMV infection and matching HLA type. Study-level points and caveats: Dominating the ex vivo response were TCR beta clonotypes that were CMV-specific and HLA-C-restricted. Adding up the frequency of public TCR beta families identified people who carried CMV plus the relevant HLA.

TCRdb re-called the reads through MiXCR, storing one row per CDR3 protein. In the table there are approximately 470,000 distinct CDR3 sequences, about 42% of which are singletons. The CDR3 loop spans 15 amino acids. V lost 6 bases, J lost 5 bases, and 20 bases lay in between. The V gene's germline CDR1 is SNHLY and CDR2 FYNNEI. As regards this clonotype: What it binds is not known.

The source was cultured PBMCs, collected from culture after CMV antigen stimulation. This chain uses TRBV2 with TRBJ2-7, with D tentatively TRBD2 (6 bases). This clonotype was obtained from a human donor in good health (CMV status not recorded). Some clones in this sample may be carry-over from other donors' samples. For the CDR3, the DNA is TGTGCCAGCAGAATGGGATCGGGGGATAATCACGAGCAGTACTTC. Translating it yields CASRMGSGDNHEQYF. The variable domain in full, with the rest retrieved from reference TRBV2 and TRBJ2-7, is EPEVTQTPSHQVTQMGQEVILRCVPISNHLYFYWYRQILGQKVEFLVSFYNNEISEKSEIFDDQFSVERPDGSNFTLKIRSTKLEDSAMYFCASRMGSGDNHEQYFGPGTRLTVT.